The clone carrying this T cell receptor (beta chain) was detected a few times. The antigen remains unidentified. This CDR3 has 14 residues. V was pared by 2 bases and J by 3 bases, with 9 bases between. The germline gives CDR1 LGHNA, CDR2 YSLEER. The data were taken from a study of T cell repertoires in cytomegalovirus infection. In TCRdb, the reads were re-called with MiXCR into one record per CDR3 protein. The sample includes around 77,000 distinct CDR3 sequences, more than 20% of them seen just once. The sample here was CD8+ T cells from cultured PBMCs, taken from culture after CMV antigen stimulation. The chain couples TRBV4-3 to TRBJ2-3; no firm D call. This TCR was sampled from a human donor in good health (CMV status not recorded). Some clones in this sample may be carry-over from other donors' samples. The CDR3: CASSQYRGTDTQYF. The CDR3, as DNA: TGCGCCAGCAGCCAATATCGTGGAACAGATACGCAGTATTTT.